This T cell receptor beta chain emerged from a study of OX40 agonist ivuxolimab in advanced cancers. Germline V gene lookup returns CDR1 MNHEY and CDR2 SVGAGI. CDR3 length equals 15 residues. Trimming cost V 0 bases and J 0 bases, with 8 bases left between them. TCRdb keeps only in-frame clones here, not all; method: immunoSEQ multiplex PCR. The repertoire has just over 45,000 clones, about 94% of them found once; the top ten carry about 11%. This clonotype was obtained from an adult with an advanced solid tumor such as melanoma, head and neck, liver or kidney cancer. The V gene is TRBV6-5, the J gene TRBJ1-1; D possibly corresponds to TRBD1 (5 bases). Here the sequenced sample was CD4+ or CD8+ T cells sorted from blood, taken in a trial of the OX40 agonist ivuxolimab. DNA for the CDR3: TGTGCCAGCAGTTACTCGAGGGGAGTGAACACTGAAGCTTTCTTT. This encodes CASSYSRGVNTEAFF.